The next 8 T cell receptor beta chains were all read from a single sample in a study of shared clonotypes between healthy human individuals. Assay: immunoSEQ multiplex PCR; the TCRdb copy retains only in-frame clones and omits some. The data contain about 380,000 clones, approximately 97% of them singletons. Material: memory CD8+ T cells sorted from blood. Subset indicated: CD45RO+ cells pooled with CCR7-negative TemRA cells. These receptors originate from a man aged 25-45 years in good health.

Comment on this clone: Other DNA sequences in this sample translate to the same CDR3. The chain has TRBV14 and TRBJ2-7; D call uncertain. Looked up from germline, CDR1 is SGHDN and CDR2 is FVKESK. The ends were cut back, 6 bases at V and 4 bases at J, with 7 bases in the middle. The CDR3 totals 11 residues. CDR3 residues: CASSRYYEQYF. The CDR3, as DNA: TGTGCCAGCAGTCGGTATTACGAGCAGTACTTC.

The chain is built from TRBV7-6 and TRBJ2-7; a possible D gene is TRBD2 (7 bases). Trimming took 5 bases from V and 5 from J, leaving 13 bases between them. CDR1 is SGHVS, CDR2 FNYEAQ, per germline. This CDR3 has 13 residues. In DNA, the CDR3 is TGTGCCAGCAGCCAGGGAGGGGGGAACGAGCAGTACTTC. Translation: CASSQGGGNEQYF.

The rearrangement links TRBV9 to TRBJ2-1; 8 nucleotides agree with TRBD1. J gave up 2 bases and V 0 bases, and 1 base lay outside the gene matches. The CDR3 has 15 amino acids. Per the germline V gene, CDR1 is SGDLS and CDR2 is YYNGEE. The CDR3 here is CASSVDRGTYNEQFF. Written as DNA, the CDR3 is TGTGCCAGCAGCGTAGACAGGGGGACCTACAATGAGCAGTTCTTC.

The rearrangement links TRBV7-3 to TRBJ2-5; 7 bases are shared with TRBD2. Germline-derived CDR1 and CDR2 are SGHTA and FQGTGA. This CDR3 has 17 residues. The junction had 11 bases not matched to a gene; V was cut back by 1 base and J by 3 bases. The CDR3 protein is CASSLRGGSSGKETQYF. The CDR3 DNA reads as TGTGCCAGCAGCTTAAGGGGCGGGAGTAGTGGGAAAGAGACCCAGTACTTC.

The rearrangement links TRBV4-1 to TRBJ2-7; tentatively, D is TRBD2 (6 bases). This CDR3 region has 16 residues. The germline gives CDR1 MGHRA, CDR2 YSYEKL. Trimming shortened V by 0 bases and J by 2 bases, and 14 bases separated the two germline ends. CDR3 region: CASSQEWSRLAYEQYF. For the CDR3, the DNA is TGCGCCAGCAGCCAAGAATGGTCGAGACTAGCCTACGAGCAGTACTTC.

V is TRBV19 and J is TRBJ1-2, with TRBD1 matching 11 bases. The CDR3 has 13 residues. Germline CDR1 and CDR2: LNHDA and SQIVND (reference sequence). V lost 7 bases and J lost 6; bases outside the gene matches: 4. CDR3 loop: CASMDRGRDGYTF. The CDR3 DNA follows: TGTGCCAGTATGGACAGGGGGCGAGATGGCTACACCTTC.

The chain is built from TRBV4-2 and TRBJ2-3, with TRBD2 identical over 10 bases. The length of the CDR3 is 17 residues. Germline V gene sequence: CDR1 LGHNA, CDR2 YNFKEQ. Trimming removed 1 base from V and 7 bases from J; junction bases left unmatched: 11. The CDR3 DNA follows: TGTGCCAGCAGCCAAGTGGCTAGCGGGAGTGGGATGTATACGCAGTATTTT. Encoded protein: CASSQVASGSGMYTQYF.

This sequence joins TRBV18 and TRBJ1-2; D remains unclear. CDR1 and CDR2 from the germline V gene are KGHSH and LQKENI. The V end was cut by 6 bases, the J end by 7 bases, with 27 bases between. This CDR3 region has 17 residues. CDR3 sequence reads: CASSQYQQIPPGPGYTF. The DNA for the CDR3 is TGTGCCAGCTCCCAATACCAACAGATACCCCCTGGTCCTGGCTACACCTTC.